Presented here are 6 T cell receptor beta chains from one specimen sequenced in a study of CD8+ T cells in alopecia areata. The treatment is: oral pan-JAK inhibitor, 5-10 mg twice daily. Following extraction, RNA underwent reverse transcription to cDNA, which served as the sequencing template. Produced via immunoSEQ multiplex PCR; TCRdb's table is partial and in-frame only. The sample has 150,000 to 200,000 clones; roughly three fifths are singletons. Sequencing used CD4+ T cells sorted from blood, obtained at approximately week 49, from a patient treated with tofacitinib. The receptors were sampled from a human donor with alopecia areata.

The rearrangement uses TRBV7-2 and TRBJ2-2; a possible D gene is TRBD1 (5 bases). V lost 1 base and J 0 bases, leaving 6 bases between the germline ends. There are 15 residues in the CDR3. CDR1 is SGHTA and CDR2 is FQGNSA in the germline V gene. CDR3 amino acids: CASSLVGPNTGELFF. DNA for the CDR3: TGTGCCAGCAGCTTAGTGGGGCCGAACACCGGGGAGCTGTTTTTT.

This chain links TRBV2 with TRBJ1-5, with TRBD1 as a possible D gene (5 bases). Per the germline V gene, CDR1 is SNHLY and CDR2 is FYNNEI. CDR3 length: 14 residues. V was trimmed by 3 bases and J by 9 bases, leaving 15 bases between them. The CDR3 sequence: CASSDGGRDRPQHF. The CDR3 region has the DNA TGTGCCAGCAGTGACGGCGGCCGGGACCGGCCCCAGCATTTT.

This clone appeared a few times. This sequence joins TRBV7-2 and TRBJ2-1, with D perhaps matching TRBD2 (5 bases). Germline V gene lookup returns CDR1 SGHTA and CDR2 FQGNSA. Trimming took 5 bases from V and 1 from J, leaving 9 bases between them. The CDR3 runs to 14 residues. CDR3 nucleotides: TGTGCCAGCAGCCCCGGGGTTTCCTACAATGAGCAGTTCTTC. It encodes CASSPGVSYNEQFF.

The CDR3 bases are TGTGCCAGCAGTTTAATGGATACAGATACGCAGTATTTT. Translating gives CASSLMDTDTQYF. The V call is TRBV27, the J call TRBJ2-3, with D uncertain. Germline CDR1 and CDR2: MNHEY and SMNVEV (reference sequence). V lost 2 bases and J 3 bases, leaving 6 bases between the germline ends. The CDR3 spans 13 residues.

There are a few counts of this clone. The chain uses TRBV7-8 and TRBJ1-5; TRBD1 agrees at 9 bases. The germline V gene has CDR1 SGHVS and CDR2 FQNEAQ. This CDR3 spans 16 amino acids. V was pared by 4 bases and J by 3 bases, with 7 bases of the junction left unmatched. CDR3 in DNA: TGTGCCAGCAGCTCCAGTAACAGGGGGCTCAATCAGCCCCAGCATTTT. This gives the protein CASSSSNRGLNQPQHF.

The chain uses TRBV5-1 and TRBJ1-1; D call uncertain. V lost 3 bases and J lost 0, with 12 bases in between. This CDR3 comprises 15 residues. The germline gives CDR1 SGHRS, CDR2 YFSETQ. Written as DNA, the CDR3 is TGCGCCAGCAGCTCCGTTAGCGCATTGAACACTGAAGCTTTCTTT. This sequence encodes CASSSVSALNTEAFF.